This entry concerns a single T cell receptor beta chain. This clonotype was observed many times. The antigen this receptor binds is unknown. No much larger clone is present one base from it, and per-base qualities are unavailable. A case-control design nested within a healthcare worker cohort in London, UK, was used, with weekly nasopharyngeal swab PCR tests and blood sampling performed. Between 23 and 31 March 2020, the week of the UK lockdown, healthcare workers were enrolled and then followed up weekly for as long as 16 weeks. This sample was taken from a study of early T cells in non-severe SARS-CoV-2 infection (dated by TCRdb to about 2021). In terms of the full investigation: TCR sequencing used bulk RNA from unsorted whole blood, so alpha and beta chains could not be paired.

The full study reports these points: Matching against VDJdb was skewed toward anti-spike CD8 responses, likely underestimated virus-specific expansions, and missed private and CD4 specificities.

CDR1 and CDR2 are drawn from the germline V gene (reference sequence): DFQATT, SNEGSKA. V is trimmed back by 8 bases and J by 4 bases, and the junction contains 19 bases that no gene match accounts for. The CDR3 starts with the cysteine, ends with the phenylalanine, and has 17 residues. Only the CDR3 DNA is retained, 51 bases long and in frame from the first base. Receptors were amplified or captured by 5' RACE. Sequencing used a NextSeq 500. In the TCR library protocol, unique molecular identifiers were attached to individual cDNA molecules to correct for PCR bias and sequencing error. Both TCR alpha and beta chains were sequenced, and tight co-correlation was observed between alpha and beta sequence abundances in each sample. The original methods were these. V gene, J gene and CDR3 annotation of TCR sequences was performed with Decombinator V4. Expanded TCRs were defined as changing significantly between any two time points under a Poisson model with p below 0.0001. TCR abundances were normalised to the total number of TCRs sequenced per sample and were expressed as counts per million. TRAV1-2 paired with TRAJ12, TRAJ20 or TRAJ33 defined MAIT TCRs, while TRAV10 paired with TRAJ18 defined iNKT TCRs. VDJdb, accessed 1 November 2021, was searched for CMV, EBV and SARS-CoV-2 annotated TCRs, excluding TCRs annotated for multiple antigens. Starting from the raw public reads, TCRdb applied fastp trimming at Q25, assembled clones with MiXCR and retained in-frame beta chains. Each CDR3 protein appears once, grouped with its most common genes and DNA. These V and J calls originate from TCRdb's pipeline instead of the authors' own analysis. The sample table contains about 35,000 distinct CDR3 sequences; only one count was recorded for 4% to 5% of them. The ten largest account for roughly 7.7% of the sample.

The sequence joins TRBV20-1 to TRBJ2-3, with 9 bases in between that match TRBD2. Sequenced input: whole blood. This clonotype was sampled from an adult who was a healthcare worker with PCR-confirmed SARS-CoV-2 infection or an uninfected control (not recorded which). The nucleotide sequence reads TGCAGTTCAAACGAGGCGGGGGGGCGTTATTGGGCAGATACGCAGTATTTT. Protein translation: CSSNEAGGRYWADTQYF.